The 24 T cell receptor beta chains reported below all come from one sample, sequenced in a study of T cells in Graves' hyperthyroidism and ophthalmopathy. What was amplified from RNA transcripts were TCR beta CDR3 regions. First-round RT-PCR of the TCR CDR3 relied on the HTBI primer set. One entry per CDR3 protein results from TCRdb running MiXCR on the multiplex PCR reads. The sample has fewer than 350,000 distinct CDR3 sequences, around a sixth seen once; the top ten hold roughly a sixth. The specimen was blood. The receptor source for this set is a woman aged 40 to 50 with Graves' ophthalmopathy.

The chain recombines TRBV12-3 or TRBV12-4 with TRBJ2-5, with 9 bases matching TRBD2. The CDR3 is 15 residues long. The V and J ends lost 7 bases and 5 bases, in that order; junction bases with no gene match: 11. The CDR3 protein is CASTRAGTSRETQYF. CDR3 DNA: TGTGCCAGCACTAGGGCCGGGACTAGCAGGGAGACCCAGTACTTC.

This clonotype occurred many times. The chain carries TRBV20-1 and TRBJ1-2; 8 bases fit TRBD1. The germline V gene encodes CDR1 DFQATT and CDR2 SNEGSKA (reference sequence). Germline trimming cut 1 base from V and 3 bases from J; bases unmatched to any gene: 16. The CDR3 has 18 amino acids. CDR3 region: CSARGVPGTGSLYYGYTF. CDR3 DNA sequence: TGCAGTGCTAGAGGTGTACCCGGGACAGGCAGTTTATACTATGGCTACACCTTC.

This clonotype was counted ten times or more. The chain uses TRBV28 and TRBJ1-2, with 7 bases that match TRBD1. Germline values: CDR1 MDHEN, CDR2 SYDVKM. The CDR3 is made up of 14 amino acids. V trimming: 5 bases; J trimming: 4 bases; junction bases outside the gene matches: 7. In DNA form, the CDR3 reads TGTGCCAGCAGTGGAGACAGGGTCCTCTATGGCTACACCTTC. Translating it yields CASSGDRVLYGYTF.

This clonotype was counted only a few times. This could be a read error, since a much larger clone is one nucleotide away. The chain joins TRBV24-1 to TRBJ2-5; 7 nucleotides align to TRBD2. Looked up from germline, CDR1 is KGHDR and CDR2 is SFDVKD. The CDR3 contains 13 residues. CDR3 DNA: TGTGCCACCGGGGGGGGAGGGGCAGAGACCCTGTACTTC. Its translation is CATGGGGAETLYF.

V and J are TRBV12-3 or TRBV12-4 and TRBJ1-2; the D gene is possibly TRBD1 (5 bases). This CDR3 region has 12 residues. The germline V and J ends were trimmed by 5 bases and 4 bases, with 8 bases remaining between them. The CDR3 sequence is CASSAGLYGYTF. The CDR3 coding sequence is TGTGCCAGCAGTGCGGGACTCTATGGCTACACCTTC.

The chain has TRBV12-3 or TRBV12-4 and TRBJ2-2; 8 bases are a match to TRBD2. The V gene end was trimmed by 11 bases and the J gene end by 4 bases; junction bases not matched to a gene: 6. The CDR3 has 13 residues. The CDR3 DNA reads TGTGCCTGCGGGAGGAGTGCCACCGGGGAGCTGTTTTTT. It encodes CACGRSATGELFF.

This clonotype has at least ten counts. V is TRBV6-1 and J is TRBJ2-5; maybe TRBD1 (6 bases). V lost 6 bases and J lost 5, with 16 bases in between. The CDR3 totals 14 residues. Germline CDR1 reads MNHNS; CDR2 reads SASEGT. The CDR3 sequence: CASRAYRAVETQYF. Written as DNA, the CDR3 is TGTGCCAGCAGGGCGTACAGGGCCGTGGAGACCCAGTACTTC.

This clonotype was detected ten times or more. The CDR3 sequence: CASSETGTGYHEQYF. The CDR3 nucleotides are TGTGCCAGCAGCGAAACCGGGACAGGGTATCACGAGCAGTACTTC. The J gene is TRBJ2-7, the V gene TRBV7-9; TRBD1 matches 9 bases. CDR3 length equals 15 residues. With 5 bases clipped from V and 5 bases from J, the junction kept 10 bases outside the gene matches. CDR1 is SEHNR and CDR2 is FQNEAQ in the germline V gene (reference sequence).

This clonotype was observed a few times. This chain connects TRBV18 to TRBJ2-2; D call uncertain. Germline V CDR1 and CDR2: KGHSH, LQKENI. The CDR3 has 16 amino acids. The V end lost 1 base, the J end lost 0 bases, and 9 bases lay between the germline ends. The CDR3 bases are TGTGCCAGCTCACCACTAAGAGGCGCGAACACCGGGGAGCTGTTTTTT. It specifies CASSPLRGANTGELFF.

In its sample, this clonotype was seen many times. The chain carries TRBV27 and TRBJ2-7; 11 nucleotides agree with TRBD2. Germline assignment: CDR1 MNHEY and CDR2 SMNVEV (reference sequence). The CDR3 has 17 residues. V shed 6 bases and J 6 bases; nucleotides not matched to a gene: 16. The CDR3 DNA is TGTGCCAGCAGCCAAAGGCGGACTAGCGGGTATTTCGGCGAGCAGTACTTC. Residues: CASSQRRTSGYFGEQYF.

This clonotype has at least ten counts. The chain uses TRBV28 and TRBJ2-5, with D unclear. Per the germline V gene, CDR1 is MDHEN and CDR2 is SYDVKM. The V gene lost 4 bases and the J gene lost 4 bases, with 7 bases spanning the gap. The CDR3 loop spans 12 amino acids. The CDR3 loop is CASSSVLETQYF. The CDR3 DNA is TGTGCCAGCAGTTCCGTCTTAGAGACCCAGTACTTC.

Ten or more counts support this clonotype. The chain links TRBV11-2 to TRBJ2-7; TRBD2 might be the D (5 bases). Germline CDR1 SGHAT, CDR2 FQNNGV. CDR3 length: 13 amino acids. The V gene lost 4 bases and the J gene lost 3 bases, with 10 bases spanning the gap. The CDR3 coding sequence is TGTGCCAGCAGCTCCGGGATAGGCTACGAGCAGTACTTC. It encodes CASSSGIGYEQYF.

This clonotype appeared many times. The genes are TRBV7-8 and TRBJ2-5, with D hard to call. Germline CDR1 is SGHVS and CDR2 is FQNEAQ. The CDR3 spans 15 residues. Trimming pared 1 base from V and 1 base from J, leaving 10 bases between. In nucleotides, the CDR3 is TGTGCCAGCAGCTTAGACCGGATCAGCCAAGAGACCCAGTACTTC. Its translation is CASSLDRISQETQYF. Supplemented by reference TRBV7-8 and TRBJ2-5, the full variable domain reads GAGVSQSPRYKVAKRGQDVALRCDPISGHVSLFWYQQALGQGPEFLTYFQNEAQLDKSGLPSDRFFAERPEGSVSTLKIQRTQQEDSAVYLCASSLDRISQETQYFGPGTRLLVL.

This clonotype was counted at least ten times. The chain couples TRBV7-8 to TRBJ2-7; D is unresolved. CDR3 length: 13 amino acids. Germline values: CDR1 SGHVS, CDR2 FQNEAQ. The ends were cut back, 3 bases at V and 0 bases at J, with 6 bases in the middle. In DNA, the CDR3 is TGTGCCAGCAGCTTTGCCCTCTCCTACGAGCAGTACTTC. It specifies CASSFALSYEQYF.

Ten or more counts support this clonotype. This chain joins TRBV28 and TRBJ1-5; 7 bases agree with TRBD1. J lost 6 bases, V lost 8 bases, and 10 bases had no gene match. This CDR3 is 14 amino acids long. Per the germline V gene, CDR1 is MDHEN and CDR2 is SYDVKM. For the CDR3, the DNA is TGTGCCAGCTGCGACAGGGAAGTCGGTCAGCCCCAGCATTTT. It encodes CASCDREVGQPQHF.

The chain joins TRBV7-2 to TRBJ2-5; possibly TRBD2 for D (6 bases). This CDR3 is built from 13 residues. Germline-derived CDR1 and CDR2 are SGHTA and FQGNSA. V was pared by 7 bases and J by 5 bases, with 14 bases between. The DNA for the CDR3 is TGTGCCAGCACTCACGTTGGGGGGGAGACCCAGTACTTC. Translated, it gives CASTHVGGETQYF.

As to this clonotype: At one boundary the junction diverges from the germline segment, which might be a read error. This sequence joins TRBV6-2 or TRBV6-3 and TRBJ2-7; D possibly corresponds to TRBD2 (6 bases). This CDR3 contains 17 residues. CDR1 MNHEY and CDR2 SVGEGT come from the germline V gene. This CDR3 reads CASSQPRSERASYEQSF. CDR3 nucleotides: TGTGCCAGCAGTCAACCTCGCTCCGAGCGGGCTAGTTACGAGCAGTCCTTC.

This chain uses TRBV7-2 with TRBJ1-1; 8 nucleotides align to TRBD1. The CDR3 totals 15 residues. CDR1 is SGHTA, CDR2 FQGNSA, per germline. The ends lost 2 bases at V and 4 bases at J; junction bases unmatched: 6. CDR3 loop: CASSLNRGESTEAFF. The CDR3 DNA reads TGTGCCAGCAGCTTAAACAGGGGGGAGTCCACTGAAGCTTTCTTT.

In this sample, this clonotype turned up many times. The CDR3 DNA is TGTGCCAGCAGTTACGGGAGTGGCACCGGGGAGCTGTTTTTT. Translating it yields CASSYGSGTGELFF. J is TRBJ2-2 and V is TRBV6-5; D might be TRBD2 (5 bases). The V end lost 2 bases, the J end lost 4 bases, and 8 bases lay between the germline ends. Per germline, CDR1 MNHEY and CDR2 SVGAGI. CDR3 length equals 14 residues.

The chain carries TRBV7-8 and TRBJ1-3; no firm D call. The CDR3 contains 11 residues. V lost 2 bases, J lost 7 bases, and 3 bases lay in between. Germline V CDR1 and CDR2: SGHVS, FQNEAQ. The CDR3 nucleotides read TGTGCCAGCAGCTTACATAACACCATATATTTT. The encoded protein is CASSLHNTIYF.

In this sample, this clonotype turned up a few times. The rearrangement links TRBV6-1 to TRBJ2-4; D uncertain. The germline V gene has CDR1 MNHNS and CDR2 SASEGT. V lost 8 bases, J lost 1 base, and 12 bases lay in between. The CDR3 totals 14 residues. The CDR3 DNA reads TGTGCCAGCGGGTCAGCCGGGGCCAAAAACATTCAGTACTTC. It yields the protein CASGSAGAKNIQYF.

V usage is TRBV29-1 and J usage is TRBJ2-5; 9 bases map to TRBD1. V lost 4 bases to trimming and J lost 3 bases; unmatched junction nucleotides: 9. The V gene's germline CDR1 is SQVTM and CDR2 ANQGSEA. This CDR3 is built from 15 residues. The CDR3 sequence is CSVVDRDREEETQYF. The CDR3 DNA follows: TGCAGCGTTGTAGACCGGGACAGGGAAGAAGAGACCCAGTACTTC.

The CDR3 DNA reads as TGCAGTGCTAGACGAACCGCGGACAGAGGATACGAGCAGTACTTC. It codes for CSARRTADRGYEQYF. The V call is TRBV20-1, the J call TRBJ2-7; D may be TRBD1 (6 bases). This CDR3 region has 15 residues. V lost 2 bases and J 4 bases, leaving 18 bases between the germline ends. Germline V gene sequence: CDR1 DFQATT, CDR2 SNEGSKA (reference sequence).

This clonotype was observed at least ten times. The chain has TRBV7-9 and TRBJ2-5; D gene unclear. CDR1 SEHNR and CDR2 FQNEAQ come from the germline V gene (reference sequence). The CDR3 length is 12 residues. Trimming removed 1 base from V and 7 bases from J, with 7 bases in between. The CDR3 DNA reads as TGTGCCAGCAGCTTAGGGTTGGGGACCCAGTACTTC. It specifies CASSLGLGTQYF.